Detailed here is one T cell receptor (beta chain). Amplification of TCR beta CDR3 regions used RNA as the template. RT-PCR in the first round (using the HTBI primer set) targeted the TCR CDR3. In TCRdb, the multiplex PCR reads were re-called with MiXCR into one record per CDR3 protein. The data contain 250,000 to 300,000 distinct CDR3 sequences, roughly 20% of them singletons. The record originates from a study of T cells in Graves' hyperthyroidism and ophthalmopathy. This CDR3 contains 12 residues. The ends were cut back, 4 bases at V and 9 bases at J, with 10 bases in the middle. Germline loops: CDR1 SGHVS, CDR2 FNYEAQ. Ophthalmopathy cases scored 3 or more on the Clinical Activity Score and 4 or more on NOSPECS grade, with duration below 3 months.

The rearrangement joins TRBV7-6 to TRBJ2-1; D unclear. The sequence derives from a man aged 50-59 years with Graves' ophthalmopathy. The source material was blood. CDR3 DNA sequence: TGTGCCAGCAGCTCCAGTATAGCTGAGCAGTTCTTC. It is translated as CASSSSIAEQFF.